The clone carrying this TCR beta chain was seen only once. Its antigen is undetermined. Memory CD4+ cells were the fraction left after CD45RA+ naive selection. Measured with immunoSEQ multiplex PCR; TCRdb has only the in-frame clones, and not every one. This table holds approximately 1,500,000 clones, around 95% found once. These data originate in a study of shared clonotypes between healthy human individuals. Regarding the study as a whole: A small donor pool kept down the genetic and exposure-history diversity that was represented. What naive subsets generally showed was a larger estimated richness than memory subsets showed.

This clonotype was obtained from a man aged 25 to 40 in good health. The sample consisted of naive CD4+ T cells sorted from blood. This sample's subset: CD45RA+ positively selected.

The CDR3 DNA reads as TGTGCCAGTAGTACCCAGGTGAACACTGAAGCTTTCTTT. Its translation is CASSTQVNTEAFF. The chain is built from TRBV19 and TRBJ1-1, with D unresolved. Germline-derived CDR1 and CDR2 are LNHDA and SQIVND (reference sequence). Trimming shortened V by 4 bases and J by 0 bases, and 6 bases separated the two germline ends. The CDR3 is made up of 13 amino acids.